The sequence of this T cell receptor beta chain was determined in a study of shared clonotypes between healthy human individuals. This clone appeared a few times. The CDR3 contains 18 residues. The V gene end was trimmed by 3 bases and the J gene end by 5 bases; junction bases not matched to a gene: 18. Germline values: CDR1 LNHDA, CDR2 SQIVND (reference sequence). Assay: immunoSEQ multiplex PCR; the TCRdb copy retains only in-frame clones and omits some. The sample carries a few million clones, more than 80% recorded once. Sequencing input: naive CD4+ T cells sorted from blood. Subset: CD45RA+ positively selected. V usage is TRBV19 and J usage is TRBJ1-2; TRBD1 matches at 7 bases. This receptor was taken from a man aged 18-30 years in good health. CDR3 in amino acids: CASSIGGGEAYTWYGYTF. The CDR3 region has the DNA TGTGCCAGTAGTATTGGAGGGGGCGAGGCCTACACGTGGTATGGCTACACCTTC.